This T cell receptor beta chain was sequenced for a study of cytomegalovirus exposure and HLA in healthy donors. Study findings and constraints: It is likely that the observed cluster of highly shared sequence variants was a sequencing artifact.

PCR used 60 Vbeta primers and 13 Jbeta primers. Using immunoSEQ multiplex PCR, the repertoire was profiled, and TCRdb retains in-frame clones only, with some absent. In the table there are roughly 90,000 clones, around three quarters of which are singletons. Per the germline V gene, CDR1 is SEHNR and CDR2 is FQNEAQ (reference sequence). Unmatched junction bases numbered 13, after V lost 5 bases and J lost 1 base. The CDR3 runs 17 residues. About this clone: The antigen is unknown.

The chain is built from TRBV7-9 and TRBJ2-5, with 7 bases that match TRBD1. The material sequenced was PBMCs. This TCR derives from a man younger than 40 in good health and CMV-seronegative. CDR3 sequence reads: CASSVDWGWDSQETQYF. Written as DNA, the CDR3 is TGTGCCAGCAGCGTCGATTGGGGCTGGGACAGCCAAGAGACCCAGTACTTC.